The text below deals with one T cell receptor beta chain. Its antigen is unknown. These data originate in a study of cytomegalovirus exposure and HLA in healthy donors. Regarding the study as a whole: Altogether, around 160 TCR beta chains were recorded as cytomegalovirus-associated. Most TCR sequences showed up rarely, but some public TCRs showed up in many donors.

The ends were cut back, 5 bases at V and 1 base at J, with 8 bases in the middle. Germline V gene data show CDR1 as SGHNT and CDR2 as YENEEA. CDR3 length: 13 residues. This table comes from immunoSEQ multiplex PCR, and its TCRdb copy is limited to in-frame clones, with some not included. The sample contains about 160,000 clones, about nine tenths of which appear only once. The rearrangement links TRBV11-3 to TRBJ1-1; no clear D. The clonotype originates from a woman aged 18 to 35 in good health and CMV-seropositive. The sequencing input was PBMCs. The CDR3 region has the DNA TGTGCCAGCAGCAGAGGGCCGAACACTGAAGCTTTCTTT. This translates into CASSRGPNTEAFF. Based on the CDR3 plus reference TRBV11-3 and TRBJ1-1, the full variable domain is EAGVVQSPRYKIIEKKQPVAFWCNPISGHNTLYWYLQNLGQGPELLIRYENEEAVDDSQLPKDRFSAERLKGVDSTLKIQPAELGDSAVYLCASSRGPNTEAFFGQGTRLTVV.